These 25 T cell receptor beta chains originate from one sample sequenced in a study of shared clonotypes between healthy human individuals. Libraries were prepared by immunoSEQ multiplex PCR; TCRdb keeps only in-frame clonotypes and omits some of them. The data hold about 1 million clones, with 75% observed a single time. The sequenced sample was memory CD4+ T cells sorted from blood. Subset defined: CD45RA-negative fraction. The receptor source for this set is a man aged 18 to 35 in good health.

About this clone: Different DNA sequences within this sample yield the same CDR3. The rearrangement joins TRBV30 to TRBJ2-1; D is undetermined. The CDR3 totals 14 residues. The ends were cut back, 4 bases at V and 0 bases at J, with 10 bases in the middle. Per the germline V gene, CDR1 is GTSNPN and CDR2 is SVGIG (reference sequence). The DNA for the CDR3 is TGTGCCTGGAACAAGGCTTTCTCCTACAATGAGCAGTTCTTC. It specifies CAWNKAFSYNEQFF.

The chain links TRBV7-9 to TRBJ2-2, with D perhaps TRBD1 (6 bases). The germline V gene encodes CDR1 SEHNR and CDR2 FQNEAQ (reference sequence). With 5 bases removed from V and 7 bases from J, the gap between germline ends came to 17 bases. This CDR3 is built from 15 residues. The CDR3 spells CASSEVVGGIGELFF. The CDR3 region has the DNA TGTGCCAGCAGCGAGGTGGTAGGGGGAATCGGGGAGCTGTTTTTT.

This chain joins TRBV13 and TRBJ1-1; TRBD1 matches 7 bases. This CDR3 has 13 residues. In germline, CDR1 is PRHDT, CDR2 FYEKMQ (reference sequence). V dropped 9 bases and J dropped 2; count of bases not matched to a gene: 6. CDR3 region: CASMRTGNTEAFF. The CDR3 DNA reads TGTGCCAGTATGCGGACAGGAAACACTGAAGCTTTCTTT. The complete variable domain, with remaining parts taken from reference TRBV13 and TRBJ1-1, reads AAGVIQSPRHLIKEKRETATLKCYPIPRHDTVYWYQQGPGQDPQFLISFYEKMQSDKGSIPDRFSAQQFSDYHSELNMSSLELGDSALYFCASMRTGNTEAFFGQGTRLTVV.

The table lists this clone with a count of one. V usage is TRBV2 and J usage is TRBJ2-3, with TRBD2 identical over 14 bases. With 8 bases clipped from V and 1 base from J, the junction kept 11 bases outside the gene matches. The CDR3 spans 18 residues. Germline loops: CDR1 SNHLY, CDR2 FYNNEI. CDR3 loop: CASGQPGLAGAGTDTQYF. In nucleotides, the CDR3 is TGTGCCAGCGGACAACCGGGACTAGCGGGAGCGGGCACAGATACGCAGTATTTT.

V usage is TRBV6-5 and J usage is TRBJ1-3; D remains ambiguous. V dropped 7 bases and J dropped 8 bases, with 9 bases sitting between them. The CDR3 spans 11 residues. Germline CDR1 MNHEY, CDR2 SVGAGI. CDR3 bases: TGTGCCAGCACCGACCGGGACACCATATATTTT. Translated: CASTDRDTIYF.

This clone was seen ten or more times. This chain links TRBV6-1 with TRBJ2-2, with D unclear. Germline CDR1 reads MNHNS; CDR2 reads SASEGT. V was clipped by 4 bases and J by 2 bases, with 14 bases between them. The CDR3 length is 16 residues. CDR3 coding DNA: TGTGCCAGCAGTGCCCAAAGCCGACTCAACACCGGGGAGCTGTTTTTT. Protein: CASSAQSRLNTGELFF.

As concerns this clone: A read error is likely here: a far larger clone is one base away. The same CDR3 can be traced to other DNA sequences in this sample. The chain links TRBV5-1 to TRBJ2-7; the D gene is possibly TRBD1 (5 bases). Germline V gene lookup returns CDR1 SGHRS and CDR2 YFSETQ. The CDR3 loop spans 15 amino acids. This chain's CDR3 is CASSQTDSLVGEQYF. Here the CDR3 DNA reads TGTGCCAGCAGCCAGACTGACAGCCTAGTTGGGGAGCAGTACTTC.

This rearrangement joins TRBV28 to TRBJ2-7; D is undetermined. The CDR3 length is 15 residues. Trimming shortened V by 5 bases and J by 0 bases, and 14 bases separated the two germline ends. The germline V gene has CDR1 MDHEN and CDR2 SYDVKM. In DNA form, the CDR3 reads TGTGCCAGCAGTACCTCGACATCACTCTCCTACGAGCAGTACTTC. Protein: CASSTSTSLSYEQYF.

The chain combines TRBV6-5 with TRBJ2-3, with a weak D call TRBD1 (6 bases). This CDR3 comprises 14 residues. V was trimmed by 5 bases and J by 6 bases, leaving 15 bases between them. Germline lookup yields CDR1 MNHEY and CDR2 SVGAGI. The CDR3 here is CASSPDSVLDTQYF. DNA of the CDR3: TGTGCCAGCAGTCCGGACAGTGTGCTGGATACGCAGTATTTT.

The chain couples TRBV6-5 to TRBJ2-7, with 7 bases identical to TRBD2. The V segment lost 8 bases and the J segment 0 bases; nucleotides outside the gene matches: 7. CDR1 and CDR2 from the germline V gene are MNHEY and SVGAGI. CDR3 length: 14 amino acids. CDR3 residues: CASRRGGVSYEQYF. The CDR3 DNA sequence: TGTGCCAGCCGGAGGGGAGGGGTCTCCTACGAGCAGTACTTC.

The chain uses TRBV21-1 and TRBJ2-3; TRBD2 is the table's D call and was not checked against the DNA. TRBV21-1 is deemed a pseudogene. CDR3 length equals 15 residues. The CDR3 DNA reads TGTGCCAGCAGCAAAGTCTTACTTGGCACAGATACGCAGTATTTT. Its protein is CASSKVLLGTDTQYF.

This chain connects TRBV4-1 to TRBJ2-5; possibly TRBD1 or TRBD2 for D (5 bases each). V was trimmed by 4 bases and J by 9 bases, leaving 18 bases between them. Germline V gene lookup returns CDR1 MGHRA and CDR2 YSYEKL. The CDR3 has 14 residues. The CDR3 is CASSREQGPRAQYF. The CDR3 DNA is TGCGCCAGCAGCCGGGAGCAGGGACCTCGGGCCCAGTACTTC.

A note on this clone: This likely stems from a read error, as it lies one base from a far larger clone. Other DNA sequences in the same sample also yield this CDR3. The rearrangement links TRBV7-6 to TRBJ1-3; tentatively, D is TRBD1 (6 bases). V lost 1 base, J lost 0 bases, and 7 bases lay in between. Germline CDR1 reads SGHVS; CDR2 reads FNYEAQ. The CDR3 spans 15 residues. Here the CDR3 reads CASSLEGGSGNTIYF. The DNA for the CDR3 is TGTGCCAGCAGCTTAGAAGGGGGCTCTGGAAACACCATATATTTT.

In this sample, this clone turned up many times. The CDR3 region is CASSAKQGANSPLHF. The CDR3 DNA is TGTGCCAGCAGTGCCAAACAGGGGGCGAATTCACCCCTCCACTTT. V and J are TRBV25-1 and TRBJ1-6; 9 bases line up with TRBD1. Germline values: CDR1 MGHDK, CDR2 SYGVNS. This CDR3 is 15 amino acids long. Losses at the gene ends were 4 bases for V and 7 bases for J; bases not matched to a gene: 5.

This chain joins TRBV27 and TRBJ1-3; 8 nucleotides match TRBD1. Trimming cost V 3 bases and J 0 bases; bases outside gene matches: 4. Germline V gene lookup returns CDR1 MNHEY and CDR2 SMNVEV (reference sequence). The CDR3 has 16 amino acids. The CDR3 DNA is TGTGCCAGCAGTTTCGTAGGACAGGGCTCTGGAAACACCATATATTTT. This translates into CASSFVGQGSGNTIYF.

The chain carries TRBV5-6 and TRBJ2-6; 7 bases agree with TRBD1. The length of the CDR3 is 16 residues. The germline gives CDR1 SGHDT, CDR2 YYEEEE. The V segment lost 2 bases and the J segment 0 bases; nucleotides outside the gene matches: 2. This CDR3 reads CASSLGTDSGANVLTF. The CDR3 nucleotides read TGTGCCAGCAGCTTAGGGACAGACTCTGGGGCCAACGTCCTGACTTTC.

The J gene is TRBJ2-5, the V gene TRBV7-2; 9 positions match TRBD1. This CDR3 is 15 amino acids long. Germline loops: CDR1 SGHTA, CDR2 FQGNSA. J was trimmed by 5 bases and V by 5 bases; bases with no gene match: 9. The CDR3 DNA follows: TGTGCCAGCAGCCGTGCGGGGACAGGGCATGAGACCCAGTACTTC. Protein: CASSRAGTGHETQYF.

About this clone: It may be a read error: a sequence one base away is much more abundant. Different DNA sequences within this sample yield the same CDR3. The chain is built from TRBV5-1 and TRBJ2-2; D is unresolved. The CDR3 loop spans 15 amino acids. CDR1 SGHRS and CDR2 YFSETQ come from the germline V gene. V was clipped by 4 bases and J by 1 base, with 11 bases between them. The CDR3 DNA is TGCGCCAGCAGCCCCCGGACGGGGAACACCGGGGAGCTGTTTTTT. Its translation: CASSPRTGNTGELFF.

This clone has only one observation. V and J are TRBV5-1 and TRBJ2-2; D gene unclear. Trimming took off 0 bases at V and 4 bases at J, with 10 bases between the two ends. CDR3 length: 15 amino acids. Germline lookup yields CDR1 SGHRS and CDR2 YFSETQ. The CDR3 sequence: CASSLEHLGTGELFF. CDR3 in DNA: TGCGCCAGCAGCTTGGAGCACCTAGGCACCGGGGAGCTGTTTTTT.

The chain carries TRBV30 and TRBJ2-3; TRBD2 aligns across 9 bases. Germline V CDR1 and CDR2: GTSNPN, SVGIG (reference sequence). The trim removed 4 bases at V and 2 bases at J, leaving 10 bases unmatched. CDR3 size: 16 residues. The CDR3 reads CAWTPGTSLYTDTQYF. The CDR3 nucleotides read TGTGCCTGGACCCCTGGGACTAGCCTATACACAGATACGCAGTATTTT.

This clone was recorded once. The gene calls are TRBV18 and TRBJ1-2; the D is unclear. The CDR3 runs to 14 residues. CDR1 and CDR2 from the germline V gene are KGHSH and LQKENI. Trimming left V 0 bases short and J 3 bases short, with 8 bases between. CDR3 region: CASSPPTIDYGYTF. The DNA of the CDR3 is TGTGCCAGCTCACCACCCACCATAGACTATGGCTACACCTTC.

This chain connects TRBV15 to TRBJ1-1, with 8 bases identical to TRBD1. CDR1 and CDR2 from the germline V gene are LNHNV and YYDKDF (reference sequence). The ends lost 2 bases at V and 7 bases at J; junction bases unmatched: 3. The CDR3 loop spans 13 amino acids. CDR3 nucleotide sequence: TGTGCCACCAGCAGACAACAGGGGGTTGAAGCTTTCTTT. Protein: CATSRQQGVEAFF.

Note on this clone: This sample includes further DNA sequences coding for the same CDR3. The chain is built from TRBV9 and TRBJ1-1; D ambiguous. Between the trimmed V and J ends, which lost 0 bases and 0 bases, there was a span of 6 bases. The CDR3 loop spans 14 amino acids. Germline loops: CDR1 SGDLS, CDR2 YYNGEE. The CDR3 bases are TGTGCCAGCAGCGTAGGAAGGGTGAACACTGAAGCTTTCTTT. It is translated as CASSVGRVNTEAFF.

The rearrangement uses TRBV11-3 and TRBJ2-1; 8 bases agree with TRBD2. Germline CDR1 is SGHNT and CDR2 is YENEEA. This CDR3 has 19 amino acids. With V trimmed by 5 bases and J by 6 bases, 21 bases remained unmatched. In DNA, the CDR3 is TGTGCCAGCAGCCAACACCCTTCTTTCCGGGAGGGCCGGGGCAATGAGCAGTTCTTC. Translated: CASSQHPSFREGRGNEQFF.

J is TRBJ2-7 and V is TRBV2; 7 nucleotides line up with TRBD2. The trim removed 4 bases at V and 6 bases at J, leaving 9 bases unmatched. CDR3 size: 14 residues. CDR1 and CDR2 from the germline V gene are SNHLY and FYNNEI. CDR3 nucleotide sequence: TGTGCCAGCAGTGCTGAGCGGGGCATGGTCGAGCAGTACTTC. This encodes CASSAERGMVEQYF.